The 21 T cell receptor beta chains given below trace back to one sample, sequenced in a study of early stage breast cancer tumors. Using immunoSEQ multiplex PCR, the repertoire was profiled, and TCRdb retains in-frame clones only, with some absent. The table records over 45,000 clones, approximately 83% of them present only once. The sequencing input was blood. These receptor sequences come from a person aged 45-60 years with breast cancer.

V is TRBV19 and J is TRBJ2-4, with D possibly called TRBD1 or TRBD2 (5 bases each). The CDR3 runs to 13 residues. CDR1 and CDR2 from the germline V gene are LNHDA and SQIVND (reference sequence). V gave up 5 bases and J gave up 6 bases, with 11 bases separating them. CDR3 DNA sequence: TGTGCCAGTAGTTCGGGGCCAGTAAACATTCAGTACTTC. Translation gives CASSSGPVNIQYF.

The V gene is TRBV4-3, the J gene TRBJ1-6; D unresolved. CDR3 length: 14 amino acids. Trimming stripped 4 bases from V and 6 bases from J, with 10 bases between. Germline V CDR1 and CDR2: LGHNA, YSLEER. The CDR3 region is CASSPDGINSPLHF. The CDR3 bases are TGCGCCAGCAGCCCGGACGGAATTAATTCACCCCTCCACTTT.

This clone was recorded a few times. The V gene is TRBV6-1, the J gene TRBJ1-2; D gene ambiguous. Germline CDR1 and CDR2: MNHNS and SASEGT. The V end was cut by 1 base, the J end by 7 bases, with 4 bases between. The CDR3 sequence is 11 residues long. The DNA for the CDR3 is TGTGCCAGCAGTGAAGGTGGTGGCTACACCTTC. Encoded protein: CASSEGGGYTF.

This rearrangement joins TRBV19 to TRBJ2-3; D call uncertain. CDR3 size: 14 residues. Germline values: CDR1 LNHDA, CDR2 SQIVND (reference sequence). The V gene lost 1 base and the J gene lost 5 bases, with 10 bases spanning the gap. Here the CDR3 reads CASSIGPPGDTQYF. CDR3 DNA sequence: TGTGCCAGTAGTATAGGGCCTCCCGGAGATACGCAGTATTTT.

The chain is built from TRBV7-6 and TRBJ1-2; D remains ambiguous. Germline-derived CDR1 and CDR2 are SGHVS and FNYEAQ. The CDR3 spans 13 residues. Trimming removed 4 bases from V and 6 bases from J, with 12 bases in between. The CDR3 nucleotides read TGTGCCAGCAGCTCACACCCCAAGGATGGCTACACCTTC. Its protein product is CASSSHPKDGYTF.

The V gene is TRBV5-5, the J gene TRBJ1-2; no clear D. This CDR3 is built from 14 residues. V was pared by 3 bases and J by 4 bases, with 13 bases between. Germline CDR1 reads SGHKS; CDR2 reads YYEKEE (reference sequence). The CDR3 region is CASSSLSEAYGYTF. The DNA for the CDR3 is TGTGCCAGCAGCTCTCTTTCGGAGGCCTATGGCTACACCTTC.

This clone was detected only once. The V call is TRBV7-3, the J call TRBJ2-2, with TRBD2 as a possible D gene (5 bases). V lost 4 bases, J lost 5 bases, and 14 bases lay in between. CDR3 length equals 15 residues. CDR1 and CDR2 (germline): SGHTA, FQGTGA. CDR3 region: CASSSGTPGTGELFF. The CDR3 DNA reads TGTGCCAGCAGCTCCGGAACCCCGGGAACCGGGGAGCTGTTTTTT.

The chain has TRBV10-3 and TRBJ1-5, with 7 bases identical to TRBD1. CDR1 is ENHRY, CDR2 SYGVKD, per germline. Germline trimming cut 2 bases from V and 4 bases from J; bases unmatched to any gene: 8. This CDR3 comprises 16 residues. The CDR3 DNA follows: TGTGCCATCAGTGAGGGCAGGGGGGATGGGAATCAGCCCCAGCATTTT. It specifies CAISEGRGDGNQPQHF.

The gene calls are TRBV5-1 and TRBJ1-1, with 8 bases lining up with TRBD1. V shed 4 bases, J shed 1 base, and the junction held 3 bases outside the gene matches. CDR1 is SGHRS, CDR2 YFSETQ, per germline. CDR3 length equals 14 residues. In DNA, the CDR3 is TGCGCCAGCAGCCACGGGACAGGGAACACTGAAGCTTTCTTT. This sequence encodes CASSHGTGNTEAFF.

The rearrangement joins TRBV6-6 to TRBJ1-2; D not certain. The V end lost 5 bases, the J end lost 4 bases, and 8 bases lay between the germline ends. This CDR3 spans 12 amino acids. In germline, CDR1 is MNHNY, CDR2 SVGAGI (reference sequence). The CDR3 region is CASSMAAYGYTF. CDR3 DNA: TGTGCCAGCAGTATGGCAGCCTATGGCTACACCTTC.

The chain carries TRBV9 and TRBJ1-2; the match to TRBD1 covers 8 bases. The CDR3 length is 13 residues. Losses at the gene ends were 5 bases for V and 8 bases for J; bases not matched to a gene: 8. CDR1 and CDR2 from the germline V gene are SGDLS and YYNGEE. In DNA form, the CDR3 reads TGTGCCAGCAGTAACAGGGGGTCGAGAGGCTACACCTTC. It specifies CASSNRGSRGYTF. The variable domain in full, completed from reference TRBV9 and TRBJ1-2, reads DSGVTQTPKHLITATGQRVTLRCSPRSGDLSVYWYQQSLDQGLQFLIQYYNGEERAKGNILERFSAQQFPDLHSELNLSSLELGDSALYFCASSNRGSRGYTFGSGTRLTVV.

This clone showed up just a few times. The CDR3 DNA sequence: TGCAGCGTGAGGGACAGGGGGGACACTGAAGCTTTCTTT. This codes for CSVRDRGDTEAFF. The chain couples TRBV29-1 to TRBJ1-1, with 11 bases fitting TRBD1. Trimming removed 6 bases from V and 3 bases from J; junction bases left unmatched: 3. From germline, CDR1 is SQVTM and CDR2 ANQGSEA. The CDR3 contains 13 residues.

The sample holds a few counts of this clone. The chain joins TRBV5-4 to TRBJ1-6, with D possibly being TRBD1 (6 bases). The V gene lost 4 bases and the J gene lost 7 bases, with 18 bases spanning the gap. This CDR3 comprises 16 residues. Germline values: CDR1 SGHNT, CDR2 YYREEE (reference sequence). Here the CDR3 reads CASSLELQGPNSPLHF. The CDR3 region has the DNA TGTGCCAGCAGCCTTGAATTACAGGGCCCCAATTCACCCCTCCACTTT.

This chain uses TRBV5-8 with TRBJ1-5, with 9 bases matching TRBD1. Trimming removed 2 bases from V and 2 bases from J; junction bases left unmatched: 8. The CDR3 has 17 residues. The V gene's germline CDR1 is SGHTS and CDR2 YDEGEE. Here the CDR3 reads CASSFDRGKIRNQPQHF. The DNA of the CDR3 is TGTGCCAGCAGCTTCGACAGGGGGAAAATACGCAATCAGCCCCAGCATTTT.

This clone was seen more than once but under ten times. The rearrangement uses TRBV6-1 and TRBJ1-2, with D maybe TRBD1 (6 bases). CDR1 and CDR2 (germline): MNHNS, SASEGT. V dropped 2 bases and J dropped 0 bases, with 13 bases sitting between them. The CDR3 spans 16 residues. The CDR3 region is CASSETRGGPNYGYTF. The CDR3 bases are TGTGCCAGCAGTGAAACCCGAGGGGGGCCTAACTATGGCTACACCTTC.

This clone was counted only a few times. CDR3 nucleotides: TGCGCCAGCAGCTGGGGGACAGGGGGTACGGTTGAAGCTTTCTTT. Translation: CASSWGTGGTVEAFF. The chain recombines TRBV5-1 with TRBJ1-1, with 11 bases identical to TRBD1. V lost 3 bases and J lost 7; bases outside the gene matches: 8. Per the germline V gene, CDR1 is SGHRS and CDR2 is YFSETQ. CDR3 length: 15 amino acids.

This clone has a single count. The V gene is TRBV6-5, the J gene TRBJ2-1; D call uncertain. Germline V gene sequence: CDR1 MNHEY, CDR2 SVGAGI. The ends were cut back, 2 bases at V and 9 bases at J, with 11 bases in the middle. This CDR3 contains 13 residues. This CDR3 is CASSYDPASEQFF. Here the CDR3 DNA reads TGTGCCAGCAGTTACGATCCGGCGAGTGAGCAGTTCTTC.

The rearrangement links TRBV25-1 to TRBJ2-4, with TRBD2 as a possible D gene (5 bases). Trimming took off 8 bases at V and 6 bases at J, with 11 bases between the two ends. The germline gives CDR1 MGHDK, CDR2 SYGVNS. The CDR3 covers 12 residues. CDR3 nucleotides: TGTGCCAGCGGCGACTACTTAAACATTCAGTACTTC. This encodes CASGDYLNIQYF.

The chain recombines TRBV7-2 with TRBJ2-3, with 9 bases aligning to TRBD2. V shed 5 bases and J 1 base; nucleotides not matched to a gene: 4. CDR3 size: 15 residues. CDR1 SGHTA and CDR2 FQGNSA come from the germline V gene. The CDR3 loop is CASSARTSGTDTQYF. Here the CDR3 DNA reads TGTGCCAGCAGCGCTCGGACTAGCGGCACAGATACGCAGTATTTT.

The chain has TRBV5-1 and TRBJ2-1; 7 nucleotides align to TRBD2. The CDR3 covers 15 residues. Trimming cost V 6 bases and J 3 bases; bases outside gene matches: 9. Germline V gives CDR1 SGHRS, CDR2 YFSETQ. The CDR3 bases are TGCGCCAGCACCCGGGGGGACTCAAACTACAATGAGCAGTTCTTC. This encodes CASTRGDSNYNEQFF.

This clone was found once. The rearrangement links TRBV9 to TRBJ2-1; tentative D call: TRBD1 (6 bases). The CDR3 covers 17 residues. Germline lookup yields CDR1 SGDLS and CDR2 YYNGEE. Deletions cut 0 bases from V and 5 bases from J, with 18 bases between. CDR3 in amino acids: CASSVAGHPKTDNEQFF. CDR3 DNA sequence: TGTGCCAGCAGCGTAGCGGGACACCCTAAAACCGACAATGAGCAGTTCTTC.